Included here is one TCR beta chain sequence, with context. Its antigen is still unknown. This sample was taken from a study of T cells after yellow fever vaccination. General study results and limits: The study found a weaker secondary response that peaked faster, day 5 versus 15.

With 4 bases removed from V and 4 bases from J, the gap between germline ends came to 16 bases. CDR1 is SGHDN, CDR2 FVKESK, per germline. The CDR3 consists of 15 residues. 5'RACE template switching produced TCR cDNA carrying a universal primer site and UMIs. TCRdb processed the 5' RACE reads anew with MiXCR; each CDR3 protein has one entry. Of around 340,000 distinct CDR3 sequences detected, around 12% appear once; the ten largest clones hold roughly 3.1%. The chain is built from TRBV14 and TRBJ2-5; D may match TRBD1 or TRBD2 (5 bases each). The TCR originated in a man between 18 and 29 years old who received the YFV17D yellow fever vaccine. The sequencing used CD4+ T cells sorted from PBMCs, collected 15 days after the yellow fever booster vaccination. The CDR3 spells CASSRNPGRGETQYF. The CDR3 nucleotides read TGTGCCAGCAGCCGAAACCCGGGACGGGGAGAGACCCAGTACTTC.